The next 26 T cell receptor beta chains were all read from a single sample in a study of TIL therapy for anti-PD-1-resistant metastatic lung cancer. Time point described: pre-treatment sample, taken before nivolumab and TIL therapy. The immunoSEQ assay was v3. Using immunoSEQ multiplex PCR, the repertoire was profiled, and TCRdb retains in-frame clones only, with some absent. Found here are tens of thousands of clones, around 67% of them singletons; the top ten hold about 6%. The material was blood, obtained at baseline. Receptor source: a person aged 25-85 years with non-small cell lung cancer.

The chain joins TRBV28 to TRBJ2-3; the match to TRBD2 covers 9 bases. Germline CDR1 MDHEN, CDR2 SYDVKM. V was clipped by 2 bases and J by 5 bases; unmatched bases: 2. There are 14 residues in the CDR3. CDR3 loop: CASSLAGGQDTQYF. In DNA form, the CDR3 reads TGTGCCAGCAGTTTAGCGGGGGGGCAAGATACGCAGTATTTT.

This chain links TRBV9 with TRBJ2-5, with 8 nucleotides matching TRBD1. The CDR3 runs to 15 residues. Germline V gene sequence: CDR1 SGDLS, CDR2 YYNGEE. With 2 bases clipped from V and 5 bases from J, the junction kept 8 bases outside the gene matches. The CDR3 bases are TGTGCCAGCAGCGTGGGGCAGGGGGCGGGTGAGACCCAGTACTTC. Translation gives CASSVGQGAGETQYF.

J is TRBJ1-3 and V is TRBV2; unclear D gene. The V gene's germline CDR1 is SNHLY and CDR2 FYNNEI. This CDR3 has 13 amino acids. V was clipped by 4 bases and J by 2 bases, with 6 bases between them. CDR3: CASSGEPGNTIYF. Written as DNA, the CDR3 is TGTGCCAGCAGTGGGGAGCCTGGAAACACCATATATTTT.

DNA of the CDR3: TGCGCCAGCGGTCGGCAACAGGGACTTGTCGCTGAGCAGTTCTTC. This sequence encodes CASGRQQGLVAEQFF. The rearrangement links TRBV5-1 to TRBJ2-1; D may match TRBD1 or TRBD2 (6 bases each). Germline V gene sequence: CDR1 SGHRS, CDR2 YFSETQ. The CDR3 is 15 residues long. V lost 7 bases and J lost 9, with 23 bases in between. The full variable domain, with the rest looked up from reference TRBV5-1 and TRBJ2-1, is KAGVTQTPRYLIKTRGQQVTLSCSPISGHRSVSWYQQTPGQGLQFLFEYFSETQRNKGNFPGRFSGRQFSNSRSEMNVSTLELGDSALYLCASGRQQGLVAEQFFGPGTRLTVL.

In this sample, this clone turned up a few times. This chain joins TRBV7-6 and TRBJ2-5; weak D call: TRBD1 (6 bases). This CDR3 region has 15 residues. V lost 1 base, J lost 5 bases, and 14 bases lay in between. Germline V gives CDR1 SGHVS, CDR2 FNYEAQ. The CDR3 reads CASSLGPRGDETQYF. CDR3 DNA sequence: TGTGCCAGCAGCTTAGGGCCCAGGGGTGACGAGACCCAGTACTTC.

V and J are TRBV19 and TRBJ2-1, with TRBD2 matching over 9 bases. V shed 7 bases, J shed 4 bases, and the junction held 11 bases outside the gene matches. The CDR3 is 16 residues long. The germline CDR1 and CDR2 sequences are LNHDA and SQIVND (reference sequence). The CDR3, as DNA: TGTGCCAGTACCGACCGAGGACTAGCGAATTACAATGAGCAGTTCTTC. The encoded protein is CASTDRGLANYNEQFF.

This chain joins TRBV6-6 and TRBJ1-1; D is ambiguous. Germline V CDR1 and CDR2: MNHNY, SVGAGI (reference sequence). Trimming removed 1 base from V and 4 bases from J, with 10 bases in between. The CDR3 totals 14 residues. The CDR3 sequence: CASSYFAGSTEAFF. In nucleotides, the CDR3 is TGTGCCAGCAGTTACTTCGCTGGGAGCACTGAAGCTTTCTTT.

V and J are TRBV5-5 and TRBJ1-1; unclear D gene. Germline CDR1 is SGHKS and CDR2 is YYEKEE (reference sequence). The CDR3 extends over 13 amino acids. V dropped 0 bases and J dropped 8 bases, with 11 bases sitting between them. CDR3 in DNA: TGTGCCAGCAGCTTGGCCGAGGGCAGAGAAGCTTTCTTT. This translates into CASSLAEGREAFF.

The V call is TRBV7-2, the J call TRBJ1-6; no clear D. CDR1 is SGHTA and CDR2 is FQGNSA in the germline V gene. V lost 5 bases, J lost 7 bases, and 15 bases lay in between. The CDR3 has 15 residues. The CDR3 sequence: CASSTPMGRNSPLHF. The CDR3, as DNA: TGTGCCAGCAGCACACCTATGGGTAGAAATTCACCCCTCCACTTT.

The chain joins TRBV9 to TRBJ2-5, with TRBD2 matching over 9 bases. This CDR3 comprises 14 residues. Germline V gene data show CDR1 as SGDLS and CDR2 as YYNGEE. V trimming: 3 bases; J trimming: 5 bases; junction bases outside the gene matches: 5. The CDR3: CASSGGGAWETQYF. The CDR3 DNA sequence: TGTGCCAGCAGCGGCGGGGGGGCTTGGGAGACCCAGTACTTC.

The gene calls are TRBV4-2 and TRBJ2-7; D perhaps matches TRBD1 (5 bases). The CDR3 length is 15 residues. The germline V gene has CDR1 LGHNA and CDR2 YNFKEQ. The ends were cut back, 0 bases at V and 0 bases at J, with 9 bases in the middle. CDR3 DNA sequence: TGTGCCAGCAGCCAAGAACGGACACACTCCTACGAGCAGTACTTC. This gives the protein CASSQERTHSYEQYF.

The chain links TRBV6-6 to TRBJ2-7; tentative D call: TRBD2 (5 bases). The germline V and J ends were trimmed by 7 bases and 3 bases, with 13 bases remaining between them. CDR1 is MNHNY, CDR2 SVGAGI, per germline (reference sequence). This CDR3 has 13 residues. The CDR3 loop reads CASNTGLFYEQYF. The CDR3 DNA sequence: TGTGCCAGCAATACCGGACTTTTCTACGAGCAGTACTTC.

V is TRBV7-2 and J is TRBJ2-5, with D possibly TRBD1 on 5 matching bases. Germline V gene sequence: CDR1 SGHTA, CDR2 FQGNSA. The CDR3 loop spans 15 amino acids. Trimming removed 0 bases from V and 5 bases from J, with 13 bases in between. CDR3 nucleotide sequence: TGTGCCAGCAGCTTAGCTAACCCAGGGATGGAGACCCAGTACTTC. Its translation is CASSLANPGMETQYF.

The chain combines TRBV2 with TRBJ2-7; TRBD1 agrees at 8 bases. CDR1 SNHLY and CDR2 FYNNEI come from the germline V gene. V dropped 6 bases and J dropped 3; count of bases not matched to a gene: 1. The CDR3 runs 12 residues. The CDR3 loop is CASSGQGYEQYF. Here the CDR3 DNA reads TGTGCCAGCAGCGGACAGGGCTACGAGCAGTACTTC.

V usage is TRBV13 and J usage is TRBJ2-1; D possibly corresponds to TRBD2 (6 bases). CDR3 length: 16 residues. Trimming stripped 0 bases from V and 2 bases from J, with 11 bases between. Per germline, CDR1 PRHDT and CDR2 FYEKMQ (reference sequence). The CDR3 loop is CASSLGSGGPYNEQFF. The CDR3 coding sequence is TGTGCCAGCAGCTTAGGGTCCGGGGGTCCCTACAATGAGCAGTTCTTC. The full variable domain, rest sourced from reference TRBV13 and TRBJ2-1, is AAGVIQSPRHLIKEKRETATLKCYPIPRHDTVYWYQQGPGQDPQFLISFYEKMQSDKGSIPDRFSAQQFSDYHSELNMSSLELGDSALYFCASSLGSGGPYNEQFFGPGTRLTVL.

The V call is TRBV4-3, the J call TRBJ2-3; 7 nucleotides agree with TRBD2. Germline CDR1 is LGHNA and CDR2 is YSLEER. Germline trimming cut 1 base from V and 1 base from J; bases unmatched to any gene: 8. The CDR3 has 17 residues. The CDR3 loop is CASSQVGSAGGTDTQYF. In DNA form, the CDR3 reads TGCGCCAGCAGCCAAGTCGGATCGGCGGGAGGCACAGATACGCAGTATTTT.

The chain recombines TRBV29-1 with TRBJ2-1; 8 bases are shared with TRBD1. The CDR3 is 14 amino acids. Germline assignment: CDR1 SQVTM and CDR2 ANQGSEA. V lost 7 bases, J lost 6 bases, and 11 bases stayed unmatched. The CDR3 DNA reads TGCAGCGCCGCCGGACAGGGTAGGGGCAATGAGCAGTTCTTC. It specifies CSAAGQGRGNEQFF.

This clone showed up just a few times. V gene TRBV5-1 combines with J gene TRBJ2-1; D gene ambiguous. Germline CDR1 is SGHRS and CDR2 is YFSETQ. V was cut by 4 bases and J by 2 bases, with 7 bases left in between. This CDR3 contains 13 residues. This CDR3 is CASSPTTYNEQFF. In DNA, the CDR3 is TGCGCCAGCAGCCCGACCACCTACAATGAGCAGTTCTTC.

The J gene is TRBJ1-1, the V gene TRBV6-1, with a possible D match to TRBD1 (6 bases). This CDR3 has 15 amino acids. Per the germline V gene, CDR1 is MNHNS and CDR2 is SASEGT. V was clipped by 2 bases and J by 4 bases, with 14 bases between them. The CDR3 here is CASSEQGGQSTEAFF. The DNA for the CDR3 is TGTGCCAGCAGTGAACAAGGGGGGCAAAGCACTGAAGCTTTCTTT.

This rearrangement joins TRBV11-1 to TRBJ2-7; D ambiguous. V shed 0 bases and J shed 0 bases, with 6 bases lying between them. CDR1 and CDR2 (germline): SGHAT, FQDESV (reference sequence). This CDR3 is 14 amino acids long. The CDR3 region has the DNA TGTGCCAGCAGCTTAGCTCGCACCTCCTACGAGCAGTACTTC. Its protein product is CASSLARTSYEQYF.

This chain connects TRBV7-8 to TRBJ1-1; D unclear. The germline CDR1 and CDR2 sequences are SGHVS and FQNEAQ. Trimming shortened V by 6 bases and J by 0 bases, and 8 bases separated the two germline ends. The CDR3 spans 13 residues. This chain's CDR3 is CASSYEMNTEAFF. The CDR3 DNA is TGTGCCAGCAGTTACGAGATGAACACTGAAGCTTTCTTT.

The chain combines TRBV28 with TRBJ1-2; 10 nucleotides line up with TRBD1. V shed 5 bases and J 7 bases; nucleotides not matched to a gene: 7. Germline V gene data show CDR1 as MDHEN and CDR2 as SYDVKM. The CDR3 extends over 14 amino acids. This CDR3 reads CASSTRQGAGGYTF. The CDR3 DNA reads TGTGCCAGCAGTACCAGACAGGGGGCGGGTGGCTACACCTTC.

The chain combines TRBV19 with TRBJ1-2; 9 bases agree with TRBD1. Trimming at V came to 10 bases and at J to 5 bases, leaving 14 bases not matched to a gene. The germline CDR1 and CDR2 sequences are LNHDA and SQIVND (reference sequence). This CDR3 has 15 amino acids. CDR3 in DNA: TGTGCCACCAAGCCCCGGGACAGGGTAAAATATGGCTACACCTTC. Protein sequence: CATKPRDRVKYGYTF.

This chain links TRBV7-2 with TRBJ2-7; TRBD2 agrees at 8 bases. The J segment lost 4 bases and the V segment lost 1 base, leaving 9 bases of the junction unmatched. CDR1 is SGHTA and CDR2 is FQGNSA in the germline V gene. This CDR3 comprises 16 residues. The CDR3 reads CASSLVQRERGYEQYF. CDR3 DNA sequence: TGTGCCAGCAGCTTAGTTCAGCGGGAGAGGGGATACGAGCAGTACTTC. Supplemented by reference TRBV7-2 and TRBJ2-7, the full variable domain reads GAGVSQSPSNKVTEKGKDVELRCDPISGHTALYWYRQSLGQGLEFLIYFQGNSAPDKSGLPSDRFSAERTGGSVSTLTIQRTQQEDSAVYLCASSLVQRERGYEQYFGPGTRLTVT.

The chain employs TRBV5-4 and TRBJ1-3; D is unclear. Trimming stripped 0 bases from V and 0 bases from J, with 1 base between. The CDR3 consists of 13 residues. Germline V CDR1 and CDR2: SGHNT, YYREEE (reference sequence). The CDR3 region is CASSLDSGNTIYF. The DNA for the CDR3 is TGTGCCAGCAGCTTGGACTCTGGAAACACCATATATTTT.

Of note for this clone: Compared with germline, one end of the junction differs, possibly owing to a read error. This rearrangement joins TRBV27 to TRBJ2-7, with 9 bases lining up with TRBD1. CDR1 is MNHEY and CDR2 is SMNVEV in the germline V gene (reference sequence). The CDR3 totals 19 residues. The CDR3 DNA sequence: TGTGCCAGCAGACGACCTATTCGGACAGGGGTCCTCCTCCCCTGGGCCGTAGGGTTC. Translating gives CASRRPIRTGVLLPWAVGF.